What follows are 13 T cell receptor beta chains derived from one specimen sequenced in a study of regulatory T cells in long-lasting Graves disease. With iRepertoire HTBI primers and Arm-PCR of CDR3 regions, TCR beta libraries were built. TCRdb recomputed calls from the multiplex PCR reads with MiXCR, one row per CDR3 protein. The sample has 580,000 or so distinct CDR3 sequences, 15% to 20% seen once. The time point: newly diagnosed GD, antithyroid drugs for less than 3 months. From PBMCs, RNA was extracted and then used to make the TCR library. The same data also went into a second study, on T cells in Graves' hyperthyroidism and ophthalmopathy.

The sample in question was peripheral blood mononuclear cells (PBMCs), obtained at new diagnosis, from a patient treated with antithyroid drugs. The receptors stem from a man between 18 and 29 years old with Graves disease.

This clonotype was picked up a small number of times. The CDR3 DNA reads TGTGCCAGCTCACCACCTTTAGCGGGAGTGGGGTACGAGCAGTACTTC. This encodes CASSPPLAGVGYEQYF. The gene calls are TRBV18 and TRBJ2-7; the match to TRBD2 covers 9 bases. Germline V gives CDR1 KGHSH, CDR2 LQKENI. This CDR3 has 16 residues. Germline trimming cut 0 bases from V and 4 bases from J; bases unmatched to any gene: 7.

This clonotype has more than one count but fewer than ten. This sequence joins TRBV2 and TRBJ1-5, with no clear D. CDR1 is SNHLY and CDR2 is FYNNEI in the germline V gene. The CDR3 runs to 13 residues. V dropped 6 bases and J dropped 9 bases, with 15 bases sitting between them. The CDR3 reads CASRGPRLGPQHF. The CDR3 bases are TGTGCCAGCAGGGGCCCAAGACTAGGGCCCCAGCATTTT.

This clonotype was picked up many times. The CDR3 protein is CASSPTGLLDYNEQFF. CDR3 DNA: TGCGCCAGCAGCCCGACAGGCCTATTGGACTACAATGAGCAGTTCTTC. This chain uses TRBV5-1 with TRBJ2-1; possibly TRBD1 for D (6 bases). Germline V gives CDR1 SGHRS, CDR2 YFSETQ. The CDR3 totals 16 residues. The V and J ends lost 4 bases and 3 bases respectively, with 17 bases between them.

The gene calls are TRBV7-2 and TRBJ1-2; 8 nucleotides align to TRBD1. The CDR3 loop spans 15 amino acids. With 1 base clipped from V and 5 bases from J, the junction kept 6 bases outside the gene matches. CDR1 and CDR2 from the germline V gene are SGHTA and FQGNSA. The CDR3 DNA reads TGTGCCAGCAGCTTAGTCCAGGGGGCGTCGTATGGCTACACCTTC. Its translation is CASSLVQGASYGYTF.

This clonotype occurred many times. The J gene is TRBJ2-3, the V gene TRBV28; 8 positions agree with TRBD2. CDR1 and CDR2 from the germline V gene are MDHEN and SYDVKM. V dropped 4 bases and J dropped 6; count of bases not matched to a gene: 9. This CDR3 contains 15 residues. The CDR3 loop reads CASSSGRAELDTQYF. The CDR3 bases are TGTGCCAGCAGTTCCGGGAGGGCCGAGCTTGATACGCAGTATTTT.

This clonotype was recorded at least ten times. V usage is TRBV12-3 or TRBV12-4 and J usage is TRBJ2-1; TRBD1 aligns across 8 bases. There are 14 residues in the CDR3. The V gene end was trimmed by 5 bases and the J gene end by 7 bases; junction bases not matched to a gene: 7. CDR3 sequence (DNA): TGTGCCAGCAGTCCGCGACAGGGGTTGAATGAGCAGTTCTTC. It is translated as CASSPRQGLNEQFF.

The CDR3 region has the DNA TGTGCCAGCAGGGCAGCGACGGGGACTAACTATGGCTACACCTTC. It specifies CASRAATGTNYGYTF. The chain combines TRBV6-1 with TRBJ1-2; D remains unclear. This CDR3 region has 15 residues. The V end lost 6 bases, the J end lost 0 bases, and 14 bases lay between the germline ends. Germline assignment: CDR1 MNHNS and CDR2 SASEGT.

This clonotype has a count of ten or more. The chain joins TRBV6-1 to TRBJ2-1, with TRBD2 identical over 10 bases. The germline gives CDR1 MNHNS, CDR2 SASEGT. The V gene end was trimmed by 6 bases and the J gene end by 7 bases; junction bases not matched to a gene: 3. This CDR3 has 13 amino acids. CDR3 in amino acids: CASRLAGRNEQFF. The CDR3 DNA reads as TGTGCCAGCAGACTAGCGGGAAGGAATGAGCAGTTCTTC.

This clonotype has a handful of counts. This rearrangement joins TRBV5-6 to TRBJ1-1, with D possibly TRBD1 on 5 matching bases. The CDR3 sequence is 16 residues long. CDR1 and CDR2 from the germline V gene are SGHDT and YYEEEE. V lost 3 bases and J lost 3, with 18 bases in between. For the CDR3, the DNA is TGTGCCAGCAGCTCCGACCGGGTAGGGGTTGACACTGAAGCTTTCTTT. Its translation: CASSSDRVGVDTEAFF. Full variable domain (rest looked up from reference TRBV5-6 and TRBJ1-1): DAGVTQSPTHLIKTRGQQVTLRCSPKSGHDTVSWYQQALGQGPQFIFQYYEEEERQRGNFPDRFSGHQFPNYSSELNVNALLLGDSALYLCASSSDRVGVDTEAFFGQGTRLTVV.

This clonotype was found many times. The rearrangement joins TRBV2 to TRBJ2-1; tentative D call: TRBD2 (5 bases). This CDR3 is 11 amino acids long. The germline CDR1 and CDR2 sequences are SNHLY and FYNNEI. V dropped 7 bases and J dropped 8 bases, with 9 bases sitting between them. The CDR3 nucleotides read TGTGCCAGCAAAGCGGAGGATGAGCAGTTCTTC. Residues: CASKAEDEQFF.

A few counts support this clonotype. V is TRBV6-2 or TRBV6-3 and J is TRBJ2-1, with D unclear. V was shortened by 5 bases and J by 7 bases, with 9 bases between the two germline ends. Germline CDR1 reads MNHEY; CDR2 reads SVGEGT. The CDR3 runs 12 residues. The DNA for the CDR3 is TGTGCCAGCAGTGAAATGTTAAATGAGCAGTTCTTC. It translates to CASSEMLNEQFF.

In this sample, this clonotype turned up many times. The chain is built from TRBV11-2 and TRBJ2-1, with D perhaps matching TRBD2 (5 bases). Germline V gives CDR1 SGHAT, CDR2 FQNNGV. This CDR3 spans 15 amino acids. V lost 6 bases and J 6 bases, leaving 18 bases between the germline ends. The CDR3 loop reads CASRKPGKRLNEQFF. DNA for the CDR3: TGTGCCAGCAGAAAACCGGGGAAGCGACTCAATGAGCAGTTCTTC.

This clonotype has at least ten counts. V usage is TRBV11-1 and J usage is TRBJ2-7, with 9 positions matching TRBD1. The CDR3 covers 14 residues. V gave up 5 bases and J gave up 7 bases; unmatched junction bases: 9. The germline V gene has CDR1 SGHAT and CDR2 FQDESV (reference sequence). The CDR3 DNA follows: TGTGCCAGCAGCCTGGACAGGGGAGTGTGGGAGCAGTACTTC. Its protein product is CASSLDRGVWEQYF.